These T cell receptor beta chains were read from a single sample in a study of blood T cell repertoires in COVID-19. Method: immunoSEQ multiplex PCR; TCRdb's copy keeps in-frame clones and lacks some. The sample has about 35,000 clones; 83% are singletons. The specimen was peripheral blood. The receptors were gathered from a man in his fifties with acute or convalescent COVID-19. Both conserved end residues are part of each CDR3.

cdr3_length: 13; j_call: TRBJ1-5; v_call: TRBV10-3; cdr3_aa: CAISDRDNQPQHF
cdr3_length: 15; j_call: TRBJ2-7; v_call: TRBV7-5; cdr3_aa: CARILNKLDCYEQYF
cdr3_length: 14; j_call: TRBJ1-1; v_call: TRBV14; cdr3_aa: CASSQRRGGTEAFF
cdr3_length: 15; j_call: TRBJ1-4; v_call: TRBV6-5; cdr3_aa: CASSYTRETGEKLFF
cdr3_length: 15; j_call: TRBJ2-7; v_call: TRBV6-1; cdr3_aa: CASSERGTGGYEQYF
cdr3_length: 16; j_call: TRBJ2-1; v_call: TRBV7-9; cdr3_aa: CASSVSGRPSYNEQFF
cdr3_length: 14; j_call: TRBJ2-7; v_call: TRBV5-4; cdr3_aa: CASSPQGGSSEQYF
cdr3_length: 14; j_call: TRBJ1-1; v_call: TRBV27; cdr3_aa: CASSLNGGVPEAFF
cdr3_length: 15; j_call: TRBJ2-1; v_call: TRBV20-1; cdr3_aa: CSASDGTSGSNEQFF
cdr3_length: 13; j_call: TRBJ1-5; v_call: TRBV24-1; cdr3_aa: CATSPGQFQPQHF
cdr3_length: 16; j_call: TRBJ2-1; v_call: TRBV2; cdr3_aa: CASSDQGTEIYNEQFF
cdr3_length: 14; j_call: TRBJ2-1; v_call: TRBV19; cdr3_aa: CASRLQGVYNEQFF
cdr3_length: 14; j_call: TRBJ1-2; v_call: TRBV6-5; cdr3_aa: CASSYFDRGGGYTF
cdr3_length: 15; j_call: TRBJ1-6; v_call: TRBV5-4; cdr3_aa: CASSLIGQINSPLHF
cdr3_length: 17; j_call: TRBJ2-5; v_call: TRBV21-1; cdr3_aa: CASSSQRGVKVWETQYF
cdr3_length: 14; j_call: TRBJ1-4; v_call: TRBV21-1; cdr3_aa: CASSKGVISGRLFF
cdr3_length: 12; j_call: TRBJ1-2; v_call: TRBV12-3/TRBV12-4; cdr3_aa: CASSSRDRGVSF
cdr3_length: 13; j_call: TRBJ2-5; v_call: TRBV19; cdr3_aa: CASSYGRWQTQYF
cdr3_length: 13; j_call: TRBJ2-1; v_call: TRBV27; cdr3_aa: CASSWRQGLASLF
cdr3_length: 17; j_call: TRBJ2-3; v_call: TRBV4-1; cdr3_aa: CASSQEERYPSTDTQYF
cdr3_length: 15; j_call: TRBJ1-1; v_call: TRBV29-1; cdr3_aa: CSVDRDGTLNTEAFF
cdr3_length: 16; j_call: TRBJ2-3; v_call: TRBV27; cdr3_aa: CASSLLSSRGGDTQYF
cdr3_length: 16; j_call: TRBJ2-1; v_call: TRBV2; cdr3_aa: CASSGTSGRIGNEQFF
cdr3_length: 14; j_call: TRBJ1-4; v_call: TRBV3-1/TRBV3-2; cdr3_aa: CASSQLSYNEKLFF
cdr3_length: 14; j_call: TRBJ2-7; v_call: TRBV27; cdr3_aa: CASRVQGSAYEQYF
cdr3_length: 16; j_call: TRBJ1-4; v_call: TRBV6-1; cdr3_aa: CASSGRAVLGNEKLFF
cdr3_length: 14; j_call: TRBJ2-3; v_call: TRBV5-4; cdr3_aa: CASSFSGGGDTQYF
cdr3_length: 16; j_call: TRBJ2-3; v_call: TRBV10-3; cdr3_aa: CAISALAGEGTDTQYF
cdr3_length: 14; j_call: TRBJ1-6; v_call: TRBV11-1; cdr3_aa: CASSRRGNNSPLHF
cdr3_length: 15; j_call: TRBJ2-1; v_call: TRBV27; cdr3_aa: CASRQGQSSYNEQFF
cdr3_length: 15; j_call: TRBJ2-3; v_call: TRBV2; cdr3_aa: CASSDGLAGEDTQYF
cdr3_length: 18; j_call: TRBJ1-5; v_call: TRBV7-8; cdr3_aa: CASSLYGEGGESNQPQHF
cdr3_length: 15; j_call: TRBJ2-1; v_call: TRBV10-1; cdr3_aa: CASSSGGAGYNEQFF
cdr3_length: 11; j_call: TRBJ2-7; v_call: TRBV12-3/TRBV12-4; cdr3_aa: CASTPGYEQYF
cdr3_length: 16; j_call: TRBJ2-1; v_call: TRBV6-1; cdr3_aa: CASSAPSGETSYEQFF
cdr3_length: 15; j_call: TRBJ1-2; v_call: TRBV27; cdr3_aa: CASSLSMGGLYGYTF
cdr3_length: 16; j_call: TRBJ2-7; v_call: TRBV5-1; cdr3_aa: CASSFTGTGTLHEQYF
cdr3_length: 17; j_call: TRBJ2-4; v_call: TRBV19; cdr3_aa: CASSSRTGDIAKNIQYF
cdr3_length: 20; j_call: TRBJ2-2; v_call: TRBV12-5; cdr3_aa: CASGTPGQGWREGYTGELFF
cdr3_length: 16; j_call: TRBJ2-1; v_call: TRBV24-1; cdr3_aa: CATSGALQRDYNEQFF
cdr3_length: 15; j_call: TRBJ1-1; v_call: TRBV5-6; cdr3_aa: CASSLWGVGNTEAFF
cdr3_length: 15; j_call: TRBJ1-2; v_call: TRBV10-3; cdr3_aa: CAISESGDSLYGYTF
cdr3_length: 15; j_call: TRBJ1-2; v_call: TRBV6-5; cdr3_aa: CASSYSSRVGYGYTF
cdr3_length: 16; j_call: TRBJ2-1; v_call: TRBV2; cdr3_aa: CASRTLRGQGVYEQFF
cdr3_length: 16; j_call: TRBJ2-3; v_call: TRBV25-1; cdr3_aa: CASSEGLALSTDTQYF
cdr3_length: 13; j_call: TRBJ1-2; v_call: TRBV6-5; cdr3_aa: CASNPSRGDGYTF
cdr3_length: 16; j_call: TRBJ2-1; v_call: TRBV3-1/TRBV3-2; cdr3_aa: CASSRRLAGGSDEQFF
cdr3_length: 15; j_call: TRBJ2-1; v_call: TRBV27; cdr3_aa: CASSFGTSGSNEQFF
cdr3_length: 15; j_call: TRBJ1-1; v_call: TRBV19; cdr3_aa: CASSTQTGGLTEAFF
cdr3_length: 12; j_call: TRBJ2-7; v_call: TRBV7-2; cdr3_aa: CASSLAVGEQYF
cdr3_length: 16; j_call: TRBJ1-4; v_call: TRBV28; cdr3_aa: CASSLLGAGKVEKLFF
cdr3_length: 17; j_call: TRBJ1-5; v_call: TRBV4-1; cdr3_aa: CASSQTALRGPNQPQHF
cdr3_length: 14; j_call: TRBJ2-5; v_call: TRBV19; cdr3_aa: CASSPGTVQETQYF
cdr3_length: 15; j_call: TRBJ2-7; v_call: TRBV7-2; cdr3_aa: CASSTSGQSSYEQYF
cdr3_length: 13; j_call: TRBJ2-2; v_call: TRBV28; cdr3_aa: CAILGANTGELFF
cdr3_length: 15; j_call: TRBJ1-3; v_call: TRBV19; cdr3_aa: CASSPARSSGNTIYF
cdr3_length: 15; j_call: TRBJ2-7; v_call: TRBV11-2; cdr3_aa: CASRHPGQGAYEQYF
cdr3_length: 13; j_call: TRBJ1-2; v_call: TRBV2; cdr3_aa: CASSPQGGYGYTF
cdr3_length: 14; j_call: TRBJ2-5; v_call: TRBV7-3; cdr3_aa: CASSPGQGRETQYF
cdr3_length: 11; j_call: TRBJ2-7; v_call: TRBV29-1; cdr3_aa: CSVRLSYEQYF